The 22 T cell receptor beta chains below come from one sample, sequenced in a study of T cells in localized non-small cell lung cancer. Some clones are missing from TCRdb's copy, which holds only in-frame ones; the method was immunoSEQ multiplex PCR. The table shows roughly 24,000 clones, with roughly nine tenths occurring only once. The sample here was peripheral blood, taken before any cancer treatment. Receptor source: a woman between 35 and 70 years old with stage I lung adenocarcinoma.

The rearrangement uses TRBV19 and TRBJ2-7; D might be TRBD2 (6 bases). V lost 6 bases, J lost 2 bases, and 17 bases lay in between. Looked up from germline, CDR1 is LNHDA and CDR2 is SQIVND (reference sequence). This CDR3 comprises 15 residues. The CDR3 loop is CASSRGAKYTYEQYF. The CDR3 DNA reads as TGTGCCAGTAGCCGCGGGGCCAAGTACACCTACGAGCAGTACTTC.

This chain links TRBV7-2 with TRBJ2-3, with D perhaps matching TRBD1 (6 bases). This CDR3 is 14 amino acids long. The germline gives CDR1 SGHTA, CDR2 FQGNSA. The V end was cut by 5 bases, the J end by 5 bases, with 14 bases between. CDR3 in DNA: TGTGCCAGCAGCCGAGACAGGTCCTTAGATACGCAGTATTTT. The encoded protein is CASSRDRSLDTQYF.

The V and J genes are TRBV10-3 and TRBJ2-1; D may match TRBD1 or TRBD2 (5 bases each). Germline CDR1 and CDR2: ENHRY and SYGVKD. CDR3 length equals 12 residues. Trimming cost V 8 bases and J 4 bases, with 9 bases left between them. This chain's CDR3 is CAIGEGYNEQFF. The DNA of the CDR3 is TGTGCCATCGGCGAGGGGTACAATGAGCAGTTCTTC.

The rearrangement joins TRBV7-9 to TRBJ1-1, with a tentative D call TRBD1 (5 bases). Trimming removed 5 bases from V and 5 bases from J, with 15 bases in between. The V gene's germline CDR1 is SEHNR and CDR2 FQNEAQ (reference sequence). This CDR3 has 14 amino acids. The CDR3 DNA follows: TGTGCCAGCAGCCTAACAGGAAGGAGTACTGAAGCTTTCTTT. Translating gives CASSLTGRSTEAFF.

V is TRBV18 and J is TRBJ2-1; 9 bases match TRBD1. CDR1 and CDR2 from the germline V gene are KGHSH and LQKENI. CDR3 length: 16 residues. V was clipped by 8 bases and J by 1 base; unmatched bases: 9. The CDR3 here is CASRGNRGPSYNEQFF. The CDR3, as DNA: TGTGCCAGCCGGGGAAACAGGGGGCCGTCCTACAATGAGCAGTTCTTC.

The chain is built from TRBV25-1 and TRBJ1-2, with 7 bases matching TRBD1. The CDR3 spans 13 residues. From germline, CDR1 is MGHDK and CDR2 SYGVNS. The trim removed 6 bases at V and 7 bases at J, leaving 8 bases unmatched. CDR3 protein: CASRRQGVTGYTF. CDR3 in DNA: TGTGCCAGCAGACGCCAGGGGGTAACTGGCTACACCTTC.

The chain combines TRBV5-6 with TRBJ2-6; tentatively, D is TRBD1 (5 bases). The V gene's germline CDR1 is SGHDT and CDR2 YYEEEE. The CDR3 spans 15 residues. Trimming left V 3 bases short and J 4 bases short, with 11 bases between. The CDR3 reads CASSSGLGGANVLTF. The DNA of the CDR3 is TGTGCCAGCAGCTCAGGGCTGGGAGGGGCCAACGTCCTGACTTTC.

This sequence joins TRBV19 and TRBJ2-5; 10 bases are shared with TRBD2. J was trimmed by 4 bases and V by 5 bases; bases with no gene match: 1. The CDR3 runs to 13 residues. Germline V gene data show CDR1 as LNHDA and CDR2 as SQIVND (reference sequence). The CDR3 here is CASSASGGETQYF. The CDR3 coding sequence is TGTGCCAGTAGTGCTAGCGGGGGAGAGACCCAGTACTTC.

V is TRBV14 and J is TRBJ2-1; no reliable D call. Trimming removed 0 bases from V and 12 bases from J, with 18 bases in between. Germline CDR1 and CDR2: SGHDN and FVKESK. The CDR3 runs to 15 residues. CDR3 sequence: CASSQETVRIRRQFF. The CDR3 coding sequence is TGTGCCAGCAGCCAAGAAACGGTACGAATCAGACGGCAGTTCTTC.

The chain joins TRBV5-6 to TRBJ2-1; D may be TRBD1 (6 bases). The germline V gene has CDR1 SGHDT and CDR2 YYEEEE. This CDR3 has 15 residues. V was pared by 0 bases and J by 6 bases, with 13 bases between. The CDR3 reads CASSLVTGSGNEQFF. The CDR3 DNA sequence: TGTGCCAGCAGCTTGGTTACAGGGAGTGGCAATGAGCAGTTCTTC.

The rearrangement links TRBV6-1 to TRBJ2-7; tentatively, D is TRBD2 (5 bases). This CDR3 is 14 amino acids long. CDR1 and CDR2 (germline): MNHNS, SASEGT. The V gene lost 6 bases and the J gene lost 0 bases, with 12 bases spanning the gap. The CDR3 here is CASRDLRGSYEQYF. The CDR3 region has the DNA TGTGCCAGCAGGGATTTACGGGGCTCCTACGAGCAGTACTTC.

Only one count was recorded for this clone. J is TRBJ1-5 and V is TRBV7-9, with 9 bases identical to TRBD1. V dropped 5 bases and J dropped 4; count of bases not matched to a gene: 3. This CDR3 has 14 amino acids. Germline V CDR1 and CDR2: SEHNR, FQNEAQ (reference sequence). The CDR3 DNA reads as TGTGCCAGCAGCCAAGGACAGGGGAATCAGCCCCAGCATTTT. Amino acid sequence: CASSQGQGNQPQHF.

The CDR3: CASSLGATSITDTQYF. CDR3 DNA: TGCGCCAGCAGCTTGGGTGCAACTAGCATCACAGATACGCAGTATTTT. This sequence joins TRBV5-1 and TRBJ2-3; D is perhaps TRBD2 (6 bases). There are 16 residues in the CDR3. Germline V gene sequence: CDR1 SGHRS, CDR2 YFSETQ. V was clipped by 0 bases and J by 2 bases, with 13 bases between them. Drawing the rest from reference TRBV5-1 and TRBJ2-3, the complete variable domain is KAGVTQTPRYLIKTRGQQVTLSCSPISGHRSVSWYQQTPGQGLQFLFEYFSETQRNKGNFPGRFSGRQFSNSRSEMNVSTLELGDSALYLCASSLGATSITDTQYFGPGTRLTVL.

The rearrangement joins TRBV11-1 to TRBJ2-7; 9 nucleotides line up with TRBD1. After removal of 1 base from V and 3 bases from J, the junction contained 4 bases not matched to a gene. Germline V gene lookup returns CDR1 SGHAT and CDR2 FQDESV (reference sequence). CDR3 length: 15 amino acids. In DNA, the CDR3 is TGTGCCAGCAGCTTAGATGGACAGGGGATCTACGAGCAGTACTTC. It specifies CASSLDGQGIYEQYF. The full variable domain, with the rest looked up from reference TRBV11-1 and TRBJ2-7, is EAEVAQSPRYKITEKSQAVAFWCDPISGHATLYWYRQILGQGPELLVQFQDESVVDDSQLPKDRFSAERLKGVDSTLKIQPAELGDSAMYLCASSLDGQGIYEQYFGPGTRLTVT.

The sample holds a few counts of this clone. V usage is TRBV6-4 and J usage is TRBJ2-3; 9 bases align to TRBD2. The trim removed 3 bases at V and 4 bases at J, leaving 5 bases unmatched. CDR3 size: 15 residues. Germline loops: CDR1 MRHNA, CDR2 SNTAGT. The DNA for the CDR3 is TGTGCCAGCAGTGAGCTAGCGGGGACCGCAGATACGCAGTATTTT. Protein sequence: CASSELAGTADTQYF.

This clone was counted between two and nine times. The chain is built from TRBV30 and TRBJ1-6; D gene ambiguous. CDR1 and CDR2 (germline): GTSNPN, SVGIG (reference sequence). The CDR3 sequence is 13 residues long. V lost 8 bases and J lost 1, with 9 bases in between. The CDR3 DNA reads as TGTGCCGCAAGAAGATCCTATAATTCACCCCTCCACTTT. It specifies CAARRSYNSPLHF.

This clone has more than one count but fewer than ten. The chain has TRBV5-1 and TRBJ2-7; 9 bases match TRBD2. The CDR3 length is 14 residues. Trimming removed 4 bases from V and 6 bases from J; junction bases left unmatched: 8. The germline V gene has CDR1 SGHRS and CDR2 YFSETQ. CDR3 residues: CASSGPGTSTEQYF. CDR3 nucleotides: TGCGCCAGCAGCGGACCCGGGACTAGCACCGAGCAGTACTTC.

Here the CDR3 DNA reads TGCGCCAGCAGCCAAGAGCTGGCCAGGGGCAACACAGATACGCAGTATTTT. It yields the protein CASSQELARGNTDTQYF. V usage is TRBV4-3 and J usage is TRBJ2-3; a weak D match, TRBD1 (6 bases). The length of the CDR3 is 17 residues. Per the germline V gene, CDR1 is LGHNA and CDR2 is YSLEER. Trimming removed 0 bases from V and 2 bases from J, with 15 bases in between.

This sequence joins TRBV7-9 and TRBJ2-5, with 7 bases aligning to TRBD1. The length of the CDR3 is 15 residues. Germline trimming cut 1 base from V and 4 bases from J; bases unmatched to any gene: 6. Germline V gives CDR1 SEHNR, CDR2 FQNEAQ (reference sequence). CDR3 bases: TGTGCCAGCAGCTTAGGGACAGGTTTGGGAGAGACCCAGTACTTC. This sequence encodes CASSLGTGLGETQYF.

This chain connects TRBV28 to TRBJ2-7; 9 nucleotides line up with TRBD1. This CDR3 region has 16 residues. In germline, CDR1 is MDHEN, CDR2 SYDVKM. V shed 6 bases, J shed 2 bases, and the junction held 11 bases outside the gene matches. CDR3 sequence (DNA): TGTGCCAGCAGCTCCATCGGACAGGGGATACCCTACGAGCAGTACTTC. Encoded protein: CASSSIGQGIPYEQYF.

The V and J genes are TRBV4-3 and TRBJ2-2; TRBD2 is a possible D gene (5 bases). The CDR3 contains 17 residues. The germline V and J ends were trimmed by 0 bases and 6 bases, with 17 bases remaining between them. Per the germline V gene, CDR1 is LGHNA and CDR2 is YSLEER. The CDR3 region is CASSQDRGQASPGELFF. In nucleotides, the CDR3 is TGCGCCAGCAGCCAAGATCGAGGGCAGGCCTCCCCCGGGGAGCTGTTTTTT.

V is TRBV2 and J is TRBJ2-1, with D possibly matching TRBD2 (5 bases). Germline assignment: CDR1 SNHLY and CDR2 FYNNEI. There are 14 residues in the CDR3. V dropped 2 bases and J dropped 5 bases, with 10 bases sitting between them. CDR3 DNA: TGTGCCAGCAGTGAATTACGGGGAAACAATGAGCAGTTCTTC. As protein: CASSELRGNNEQFF.